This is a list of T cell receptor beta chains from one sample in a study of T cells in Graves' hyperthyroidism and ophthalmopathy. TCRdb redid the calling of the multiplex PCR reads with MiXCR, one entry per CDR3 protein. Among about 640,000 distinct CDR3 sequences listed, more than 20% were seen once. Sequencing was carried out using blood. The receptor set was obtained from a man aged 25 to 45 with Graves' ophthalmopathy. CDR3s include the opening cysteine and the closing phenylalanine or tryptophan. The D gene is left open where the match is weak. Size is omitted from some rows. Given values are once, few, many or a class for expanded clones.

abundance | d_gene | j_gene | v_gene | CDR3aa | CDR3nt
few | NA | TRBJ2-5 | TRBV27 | CASRSNSFQETQYF | TGTGCCAGCAGGAGCAATTCCTTCCAAGAGACCCAGTACTTC
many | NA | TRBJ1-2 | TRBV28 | CASSAATPNYGYTF | TGTGCCAGCAGTGCCGCCACACCTAACTATGGCTACACCTTC
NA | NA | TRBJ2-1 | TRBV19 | CASQRTGTKAYNEQFF | TGTGCCAGTCAACGCACCGGGACAAAGGCCTACAATGAGCAGTTCTTC
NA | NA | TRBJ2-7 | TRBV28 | CASSGRAHEQYF | TGTGCCAGCAGCGGCAGGGCCCACGAGCAGTACTTC
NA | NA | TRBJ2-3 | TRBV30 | CAWSQGTRIPDTQYF | TGTGCCTGGAGCCAAGGGACAAGGATACCAGATACGCAGTATTTT
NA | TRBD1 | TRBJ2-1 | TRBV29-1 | CSVQRQGQFNEQFF | TGCAGCGTCCAGCGACAGGGGCAGTTCAATGAGCAGTTCTTC
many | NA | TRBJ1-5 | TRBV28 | CASSGQFLTISPQHF | TGTGCCAGCAGTGGACAGTTTTTAACCATCAGCCCCCAGCATTTT
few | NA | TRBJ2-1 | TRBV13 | CASSLGKGSYNEQFF | TGTGCCAGCAGCTTAGGCAAAGGCTCCTACAATGAGCAGTTCTTC
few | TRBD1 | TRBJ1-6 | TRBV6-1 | CASRPGGTVGNSPLHF | TGTGCCAGCAGGCCAGGGGGGACGGTGGGTAATTCACCCCTCCACTTT
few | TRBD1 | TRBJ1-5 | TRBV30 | CAFSRGSNQPQHF | TGTGCCTTTAGCAGGGGGAGCAATCAGCCCCAGCATTTT
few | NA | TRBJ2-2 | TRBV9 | CASSVVEGRGGELFF | TGTGCCAGCAGCGTAGTTGAGGGCCGCGGCGGGGAGCTGTTTTTT
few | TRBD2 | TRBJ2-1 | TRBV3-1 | CASSHLGVREGSYNEQFF | TGTGCCAGCAGCCATCTGGGGGTACGGGAGGGCTCCTACAATGAGCAGTTCTTC
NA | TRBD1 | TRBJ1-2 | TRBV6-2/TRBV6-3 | CATRQGAGHYGYTF | TGTGCCACCAGACAGGGGGCCGGTCACTATGGCTACACCTTC